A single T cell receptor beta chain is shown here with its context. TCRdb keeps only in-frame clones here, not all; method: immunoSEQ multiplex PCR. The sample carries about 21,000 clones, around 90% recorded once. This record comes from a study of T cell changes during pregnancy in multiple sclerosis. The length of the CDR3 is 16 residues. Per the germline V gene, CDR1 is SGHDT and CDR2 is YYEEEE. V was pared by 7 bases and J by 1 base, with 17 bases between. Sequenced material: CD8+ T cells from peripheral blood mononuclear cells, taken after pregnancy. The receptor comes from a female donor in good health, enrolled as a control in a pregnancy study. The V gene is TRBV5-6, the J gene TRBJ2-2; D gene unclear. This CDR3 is CASCLPASRNTGELFF. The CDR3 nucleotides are TGTGCCAGCTGCCTCCCAGCGTCTCGGAACACCGGGGAGCTGTTTTTT.